The sequence of this T cell receptor beta chain was determined in a study of blood T cell repertoires in COVID-19. Study processing details: Using reference gene primer amplification, nucleated cell counts were estimated. TCRdb keeps only in-frame clones here, not all; method: immunoSEQ multiplex PCR. V and J calls and clone size are copied from that table; D and trimming were computed from the DNA. The table includes 200,000 to 250,000 clones, around 84% detected once. The source is a middle-aged man with active or convalescent COVID-19. The sequenced sample was peripheral blood.

The DNA of the CDR3 is TGCGCCAGCAGCTTGACTCCAGACAGGGGGCGCGGGGGCTACACCTTC. This codes for CASSLTPDRGRGGYTF. The J gene is TRBJ1-2, the V gene TRBV5-1; the match to TRBD1 covers 10 bases. CDR1 SGHRS and CDR2 YFSETQ come from the germline V gene. The CDR3 length is 16 residues. V lost 1 base and J lost 8; bases outside the gene matches: 11. Supplemented by reference TRBV5-1 and TRBJ1-2, the full variable domain reads KAGVTQTPRYLIKTRGQQVTLSCSPISGHRSVSWYQQTPGQGLQFLFEYFSETQRNKGNFPGRFSGRQFSNSRSEMNVSTLELGDSALYLCASSLTPDRGRGGYTFGSGTRLTVV.